This T cell receptor (beta chain) was profiled in a study of beta chain features in type 1 diabetes. Germline assignment: CDR1 SGHTA and CDR2 FQGTGA. This CDR3 comprises 14 residues. Trimming cost V 5 bases and J 8 bases, with 16 bases left between them. This clone turned up a few times. A sort by CD45RO/CCR7/CD25/CD127/CD95/CD27 yielded CD4+ naive, central memory, regulatory and stem cell-like memory cells. The authors reverse transcribed all of the isolated RNA, so sequencing captured expressed TCRB transcripts. Some clones are missing from TCRdb's copy, which holds only in-frame ones; the method was immunoSEQ multiplex PCR. Of about 210,000 clones in the sample, roughly a tenth were seen once.

The clonotype was recovered from a man younger than 35 in good health. Sequenced sample: central memory CD4+ T cells from blood. This sequence joins TRBV7-3 and TRBJ2-1, with D unclear. CDR3 bases: TGTGCCAGCAGCGGTGGGCATCCGGGCGATGAGCAGTTCTTC. This sequence encodes CASSGGHPGDEQFF.